The entry that follows covers one T cell receptor beta chain sequence. This clonotype came up many times. Its antigen specificity is not known. No clone much larger than this one lies a single base away; base qualities are absent. The data are from a study of T cells in Graves' hyperthyroidism and ophthalmopathy (dated 2019 in TCRdb). With regard to the full study: Peripheral blood was collected at initial diagnosis, before any treatment. After sampling, hyperthyroidism patients received methimazole starting at 30 mg daily, and ophthalmopathy patients received high-dose intravenous methylprednisolone. TCR V-J signatures able to tell the groups apart were searched for in a discovery cohort of 90 to 100 patients, of whom roughly 42 had Graves' ophthalmopathy and 57 had stable Graves' hyperthyroidism. According to the paper, TCR Vbeta CDR3 sequencing was carried out on some 130 peripheral blood samples, which came from 40 to 45 ophthalmopathy, 80 or so hyperthyroidism and about 17 progressor patients. The roughly 100 discovery patients were randomly divided into training and test sets at a 7:3 ratio. Thyroid tissue and blood T-cell repertoires from about six Graves' hyperthyroidism patients were also compared in the study. Prospective prediction of ophthalmopathy was tested in an independent validation cohort consisting of fewer than 20 hyperthyroidism patients and more than 15 patients who later progressed to ophthalmopathy. What the authors observed across the whole study: Sample size was not statistically predetermined, and investigators were not blinded to group allocation. During validation, the model predicted progression to ophthalmopathy a median of around 6 months ahead of onset, with almost 71% sensitivity and 72% to 85% specificity. Blood samples also contained most of the expanded thyroid clonotypes (frequency above 0.001), which suggests that blood repertoires may reflect thyroid immune responses. A model built on a 13 V-J signature distinguished ophthalmopathy from stable hyperthyroidism, reaching roughly 88% sensitivity and under 84% specificity in cross-validation and 80%/75% in testing.

The TCR beta CDR3 regions were amplified from RNA transcripts. A first-round RT-PCR of the TCR CDR3 used the HTBI primer set with the Qiagen OneStep RT-PCR kit. The libraries were constructed in a second round of multiplex PCR and then size-selected and purified. Paired-end sequencing of the libraries was performed with 100 bp reads on an Illumina HiSeq2000. Turning to the authors' computational methods: SOAPnuke was used to process the raw data, removing reads that contained adapters or uncalled bases, had a mean Phred below 15, or lacked an exact match to the constant primer or identifier. High-quality paired reads were merged using COPE v1.2.5, and each unique nucleotide sequence was defined as a clonotype. Clonotypes were aligned to IMGT TRBV, TRBD and TRBJ reference segments using MiTCR v1.1. The analysis was restricted to V-J combinations with a frequency above 0.0001, which together covered approximately 99% of the repertoires. A TCS score was defined as the ratio between F50 (clonal expansion) and ExV (chaos), using BLOSUM62-based TCRdist between CDR3 peptides within each V-J. Welch's t-statistics and random forest reduced 500 to 550 V-J features to 13, which were used in a naive Bayes classifier (R e1071). The raw public data were reprocessed by TCRdb itself: fastp quality trimming at Q25, MiXCR clonotype calling, in-frame beta chains only. Rows merge per CDR3 protein into single entries with the most common DNA and genes. The V and J calls follow TCRdb's processing rather than the paper's. The sample contains approximately 520,000 distinct CDR3 sequences, around a quarter of them found a single time. The leading ten clones occupy approximately 11% of the sample.

The CDR3 starts with the cysteine, ends with the phenylalanine, and has 15 residues. Only CDR3 DNA remains: 45 bases, in frame from the first base. V and J lose 6 bases and 2 bases, and a span of 14 bases separates them. Based on the germline V gene (reference sequence), the CDR1 and CDR2 sequences are MNHEY and SMNVEV. Ophthalmopathy patients had moderately to severely active disease, Clinical Activity Score of at least 3, NOSPECS grade of at least 4, and duration under 3 months. Any patient with an uncontrolled infection, another autoimmune disease, pregnancy or lactation was excluded. Diagnoses were based on clinical symptoms, serum thyroxine and TRAb, thyroid ultrasound and orbital computed tomography. PBMCs were separated from roughly 10 ml of fresh peripheral blood using Ficoll-Paque density gradient centrifugation. Total RNA was extracted with Trizol reagent, and quality was checked on an Agilent 2100 Bioanalyzer.

The TCR sequence derives from a woman in her thirties with Graves' ophthalmopathy. The specimen sequenced was blood. Recombination joined TRBV27 with TRBJ2-4, with a tentative D call of TRBD1 or TRBD2, each matching 6 bases. The DNA reads TGTGCCAGCAGGCCGAGTGGGGGGCCCAAAAACATTCAGTACTTC. This encodes CASRPSGGPKNIQYF.